One T cell receptor (beta chain) is described in this entry. Antigen specificity is unknown. This table comes from immunoSEQ multiplex PCR, and its TCRdb copy is limited to in-frame clones, with some not included. This table has about 77,000 clones, around 86% appearing once. This entry belongs to a study of OX40 agonist ivuxolimab in advanced cancers. About the study: The drug used for patients, ivuxolimab, was an agonistic anti-OX40 (CD134) antibody.

Study conclusions and caveats: Determination of antigen specificity was not performed for the expanded peripheral T cells.

The sample was CD4+ or CD8+ T cells sorted from blood, taken in a trial of the OX40 agonist ivuxolimab. This receptor was identified in an adult with an advanced solid tumor such as melanoma, head and neck, liver or kidney cancer.

CDR3 sequence: CASSYTRFGETQYF. As DNA, the CDR3 is TGTGCCAGCAGTTACACCCGATTCGGAGAGACCCAGTACTTC. The gene calls are TRBV27 and TRBJ2-5; D not resolved. The CDR3 runs to 14 residues. The germline gives CDR1 MNHEY, CDR2 SMNVEV (reference sequence). Trimming removed 4 bases at V and 4 bases at J, with 13 bases between.